This T cell receptor (beta chain) emerged from a study of cytomegalovirus exposure and HLA in healthy donors. Study overall: Earlier findings included roughly 100 million unique TCR beta sequences obtained from 150 million to 200 million T cells.

The V gene's germline CDR1 is LNHDA and CDR2 SQIVND (reference sequence). Trimming stripped 8 bases from V and 4 bases from J, with 7 bases between. This CDR3 is 11 amino acids long. As regards this clone: What it recognizes is unknown.

Broader study findings: In an earlier analysis, most TCR beta V segments were productive about 87% or about 30% of the time. In a later analysis, TCR association rates varied by HLA locus: DRB1 most, HLA-C fewest. A missense variant in DCLRE1C was later tied to TCR beta V- and J-gene trimming.

Primers included in the PCR were 60 Vbeta and 13 Jbeta primers. The data were produced by immunoSEQ multiplex PCR, yet TCRdb's version contains in-frame clones alone and is incomplete. Of under 150,000 clones listed, over 65% are singletons. Sequencing was performed on PBMCs. The rearrangement links TRBV19 to TRBJ2-3; no firm D call. The sequence was obtained from a young woman in good health and CMV-seronegative. The CDR3 loop is CASYNADTQYF. CDR3 nucleotide sequence: TGTGCCAGTTACAATGCAGATACGCAGTATTTT.